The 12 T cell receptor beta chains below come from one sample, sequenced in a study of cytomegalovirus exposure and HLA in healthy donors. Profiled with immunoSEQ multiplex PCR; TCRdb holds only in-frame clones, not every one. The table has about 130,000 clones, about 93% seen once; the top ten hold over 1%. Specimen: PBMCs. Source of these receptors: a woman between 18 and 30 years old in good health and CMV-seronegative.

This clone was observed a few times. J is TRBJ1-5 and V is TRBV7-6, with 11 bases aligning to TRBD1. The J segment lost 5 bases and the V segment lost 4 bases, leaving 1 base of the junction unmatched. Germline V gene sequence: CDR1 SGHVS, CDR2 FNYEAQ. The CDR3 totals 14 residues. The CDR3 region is CASSSGQGDQPQHF. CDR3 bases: TGTGCCAGCAGCTCGGGACAGGGGGATCAGCCCCAGCATTTT.

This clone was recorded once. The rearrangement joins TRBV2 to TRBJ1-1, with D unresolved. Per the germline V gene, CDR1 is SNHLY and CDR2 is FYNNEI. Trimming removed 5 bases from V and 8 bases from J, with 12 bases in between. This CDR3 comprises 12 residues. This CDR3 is CASSQNRGEAFF. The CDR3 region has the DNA TGTGCCAGCAGTCAAAACCGAGGGGAAGCTTTCTTT.

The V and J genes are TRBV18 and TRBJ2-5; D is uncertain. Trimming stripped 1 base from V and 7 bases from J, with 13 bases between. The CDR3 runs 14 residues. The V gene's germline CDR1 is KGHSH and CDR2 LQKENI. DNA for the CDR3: TGTGCCAGCTCACCACTTCCCCAGTTAGCGACCCAGTACTTC. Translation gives CASSPLPQLATQYF.

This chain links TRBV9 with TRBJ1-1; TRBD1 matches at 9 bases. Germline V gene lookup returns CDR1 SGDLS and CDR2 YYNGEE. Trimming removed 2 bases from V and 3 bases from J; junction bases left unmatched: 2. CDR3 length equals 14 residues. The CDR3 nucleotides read TGTGCCAGCAGCGTCCGACAGGGGGACACTGAAGCTTTCTTT. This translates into CASSVRQGDTEAFF.

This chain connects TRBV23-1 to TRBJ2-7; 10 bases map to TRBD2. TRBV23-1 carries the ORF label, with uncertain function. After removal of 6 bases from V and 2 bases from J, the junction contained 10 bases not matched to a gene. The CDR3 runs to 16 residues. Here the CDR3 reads CASSLKTSGLTYEQYF. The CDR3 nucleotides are TGCGCCAGCAGCCTCAAGACTAGCGGGTTAACCTACGAGCAGTACTTC.

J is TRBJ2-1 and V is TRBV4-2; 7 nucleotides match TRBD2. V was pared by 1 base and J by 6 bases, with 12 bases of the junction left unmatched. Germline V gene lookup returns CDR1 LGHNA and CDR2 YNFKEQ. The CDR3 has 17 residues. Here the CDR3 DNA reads TGTGCCAGCAGCCAAGCCTATAGCGGGCCTGGAGGCAATGAGCAGTTCTTC. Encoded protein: CASSQAYSGPGGNEQFF.

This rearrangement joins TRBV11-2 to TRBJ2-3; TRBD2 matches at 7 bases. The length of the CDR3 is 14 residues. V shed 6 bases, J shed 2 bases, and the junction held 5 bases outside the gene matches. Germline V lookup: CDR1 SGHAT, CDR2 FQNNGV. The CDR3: CASRSSGPTDTQYF. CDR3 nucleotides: TGTGCCAGCAGATCTAGCGGTCCCACAGATACGCAGTATTTT.

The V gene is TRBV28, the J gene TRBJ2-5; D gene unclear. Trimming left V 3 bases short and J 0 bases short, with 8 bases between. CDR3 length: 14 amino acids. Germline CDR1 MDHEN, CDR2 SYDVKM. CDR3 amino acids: CASSFLGDQETQYF. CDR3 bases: TGTGCCAGCAGTTTCTTGGGCGACCAAGAGACCCAGTACTTC.

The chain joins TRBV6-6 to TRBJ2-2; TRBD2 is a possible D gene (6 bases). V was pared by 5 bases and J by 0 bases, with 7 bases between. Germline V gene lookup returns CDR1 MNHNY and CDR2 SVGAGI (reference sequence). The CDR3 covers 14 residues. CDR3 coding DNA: TGTGCCAGCAGTGGGGGGACGAACACCGGGGAGCTGTTTTTT. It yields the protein CASSGGTNTGELFF.

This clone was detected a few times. CDR3 residues: CASSYSVSGDDEQYF. Here the CDR3 DNA reads TGTGCCAGCAGTTACTCGGTCTCAGGGGATGACGAGCAGTACTTC. The rearrangement links TRBV6-5 to TRBJ2-7, with a tentative D call TRBD1 (6 bases). Per the germline V gene, CDR1 is MNHEY and CDR2 is SVGAGI. The CDR3 extends over 15 amino acids. V dropped 0 bases and J dropped 5 bases, with 14 bases sitting between them.

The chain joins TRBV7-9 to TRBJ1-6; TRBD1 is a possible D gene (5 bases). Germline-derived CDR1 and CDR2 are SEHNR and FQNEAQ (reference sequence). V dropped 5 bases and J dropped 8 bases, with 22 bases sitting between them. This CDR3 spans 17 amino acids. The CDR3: CASSLMAGSRGDSPLHF. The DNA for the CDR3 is TGTGCCAGCAGCCTTATGGCGGGAAGCCGAGGGGATTCACCCCTCCACTTT.

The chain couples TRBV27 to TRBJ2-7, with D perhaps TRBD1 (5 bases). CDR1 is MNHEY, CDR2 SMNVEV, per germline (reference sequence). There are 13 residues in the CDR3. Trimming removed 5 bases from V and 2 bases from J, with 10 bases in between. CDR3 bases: TGTGCCAGCAGTCTCGGACACACCTACGAGCAGTACTTC. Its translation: CASSLGHTYEQYF.